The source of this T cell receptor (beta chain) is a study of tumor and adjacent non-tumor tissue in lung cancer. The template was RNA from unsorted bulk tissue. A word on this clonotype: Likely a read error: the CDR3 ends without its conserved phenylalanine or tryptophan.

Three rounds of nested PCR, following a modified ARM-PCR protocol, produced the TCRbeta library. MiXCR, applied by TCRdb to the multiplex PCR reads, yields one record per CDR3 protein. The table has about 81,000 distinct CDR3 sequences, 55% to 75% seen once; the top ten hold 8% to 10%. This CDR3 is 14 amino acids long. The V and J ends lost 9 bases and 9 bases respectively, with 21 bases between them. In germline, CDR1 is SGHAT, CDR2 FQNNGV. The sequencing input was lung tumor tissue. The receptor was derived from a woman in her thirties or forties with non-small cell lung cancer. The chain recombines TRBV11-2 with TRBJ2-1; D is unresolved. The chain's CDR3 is CASSIPGAVGEQFL. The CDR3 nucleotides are TGTGCCAGTAGCATCCCCGGAGCTGTGGGTGAGCAGTTCTTA.